This TCR beta chain was recovered during a study of PD-1 blockade in classical Hodgkin lymphoma. Remarks on this clone: Its antigen is not known.

The V gene lost 6 bases and the J gene lost 0 bases, with 12 bases spanning the gap. This CDR3 has 15 amino acids. CDR1 and CDR2 from the germline V gene are MRHNA and SNTAGT. Findings and limits, study-wide: In CD4+ cells, TCR diversity went up significantly by C4D1, but in CD8+ cells it did not.

The protocol was immunoSEQ multiplex PCR, while the TCRdb copy is restricted to in-frame clones and leaves out a portion. The top ten clones hold 22% of a sample with almost 85,000 clones, around 90% of them seen once. Each of the patients experienced relapse following autologous stem cell transplantation, and their brentuximab vedotin exposure differed. This sequence originates from a human donor with classical Hodgkin lymphoma. The V gene is TRBV6-4, the J gene TRBJ2-1; TRBD2 is a possible D gene (6 bases). Sequences were derived from peripheral blood mononuclear cells (PBMCs), sampled at baseline. CDR3 residues: CASSSIGSSYNEQFF. The CDR3 nucleotides are TGTGCCAGCAGCAGTATCGGGAGCTCCTACAATGAGCAGTTCTTC.